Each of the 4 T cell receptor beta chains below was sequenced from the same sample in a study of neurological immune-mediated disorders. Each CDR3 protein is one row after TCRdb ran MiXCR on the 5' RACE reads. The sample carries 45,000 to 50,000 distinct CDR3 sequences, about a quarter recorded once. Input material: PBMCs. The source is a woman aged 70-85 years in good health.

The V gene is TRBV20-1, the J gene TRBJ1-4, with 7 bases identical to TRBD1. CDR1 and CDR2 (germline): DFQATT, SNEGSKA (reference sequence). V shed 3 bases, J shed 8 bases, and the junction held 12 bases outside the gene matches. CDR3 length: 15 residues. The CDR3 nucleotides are TGCAGTGCTAGGAGCGGAGGGGGCGCCAGCGAAAAACTGTTTTTT. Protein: CSARSGGGASEKLFF.

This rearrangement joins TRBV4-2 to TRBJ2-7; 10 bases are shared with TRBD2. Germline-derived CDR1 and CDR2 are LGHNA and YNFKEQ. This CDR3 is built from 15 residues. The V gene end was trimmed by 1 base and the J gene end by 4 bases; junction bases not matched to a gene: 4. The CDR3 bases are TGTGCCAGCAGCCAAGTAGCGGGGGGACGATACGAGCAGTACTTC. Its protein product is CASSQVAGGRYEQYF.

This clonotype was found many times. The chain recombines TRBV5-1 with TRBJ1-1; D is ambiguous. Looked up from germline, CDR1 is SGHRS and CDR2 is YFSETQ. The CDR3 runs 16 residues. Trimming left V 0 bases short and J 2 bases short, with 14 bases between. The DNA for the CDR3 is TGCGCCAGCAGCTTGGACGGGTCCCTAAGAAACACTGAAGCTTTCTTT. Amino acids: CASSLDGSLRNTEAFF.

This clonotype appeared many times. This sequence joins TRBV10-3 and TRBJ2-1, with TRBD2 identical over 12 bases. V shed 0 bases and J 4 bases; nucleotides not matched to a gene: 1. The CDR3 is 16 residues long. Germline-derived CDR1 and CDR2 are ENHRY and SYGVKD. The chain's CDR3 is CAISESTSGGYNEQFF. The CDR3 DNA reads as TGTGCCATCAGTGAGTCGACTAGCGGGGGATACAATGAGCAGTTCTTC.